This T cell receptor (beta chain) was identified in a study of blood T cell repertoires in COVID-19. Study-wide context: Acute and convalescent COVID-19 samples came from the United States, Italy and Spain. Sources were T cells, B-cell-depleted T cells, or PBMCs; the material itself was cDNA or gDNA.

In the original workflow: Amplification of reference gene primers provided the estimated nucleated cell counts. Only in-frame clones appear in the TCRdb table, and some are missing; sequencing was by immunoSEQ multiplex PCR. V and J calls and clone size are given by that table; D and trimming were obtained from the DNA. The sample holds approximately 230,000 clones; roughly 84% are singletons and the top ten take around 4.1%. This clone was found once. Germline V gives CDR1 SGHAT, CDR2 FQNNGV. V was clipped by 5 bases and J by 0 bases; unmatched bases: 3. The CDR3 has 15 amino acids. The clonotype originates from a woman in her thirties or forties with active or convalescent COVID-19. This rearrangement joins TRBV11-2 to TRBJ1-3; 8 bases map to TRBD1. The sample was peripheral blood. CDR3 residues: CASSRQGFSGNTIYF. The CDR3 DNA sequence: TGTGCCAGCAGCAGACAGGGGTTCTCTGGAAACACCATATATTTT. Supplemented by reference TRBV11-2 and TRBJ1-3, the full variable domain reads EAGVAQSPRYKIIEKRQSVAFWCNPISGHATLYWYQQILGQGPKLLIQFQNNGVVDDSQLPKDRFSAERLKGVDSTLKIQPAKLEDSAVYLCASSRQGFSGNTIYFGEGSWLTVV.